This TCR beta chain was recovered during a study of regulatory T cells in long-lasting Graves disease. The V segment lost 0 bases and the J segment 5 bases; nucleotides outside the gene matches: 12. Per the germline V gene, CDR1 is LNHNV and CDR2 is YYDKDF (reference sequence). The CDR3 loop spans 17 amino acids. Construction of TCR beta libraries relied on iRepertoire HTBI primers and on Arm-PCR targeting CDR3 regions. TCRdb itself ran the multiplex PCR reads through MiXCR, one entry per CDR3 protein. The sample shows 300,000 to 400,000 distinct CDR3 sequences, 16% of them seen only once. Described time point: newly diagnosed GD, antithyroid drugs for less than 3 months. The authors made the TCR library using RNA they extracted from PBMCs. These data were also reused for a study on T cells in Graves' hyperthyroidism and ophthalmopathy.

The source of this sequence is a man aged 35 to 55 with Graves disease. The input for sequencing was peripheral blood mononuclear cells (PBMCs), taken at new diagnosis, from a patient treated with antithyroid drugs. This chain links TRBV15 with TRBJ2-5, with 7 bases aligning to TRBD2. This CDR3 is CATSRDSGAGPGETQYF. The CDR3 DNA follows: TGTGCCACCAGCAGAGATTCGGGAGCGGGGCCCGGGGAGACCCAGTACTTC.